The present T cell receptor (beta chain) was sequenced within a study of OX40 agonist ivuxolimab in advanced cancers. Study-level information: While on treatment, patients had intravenous ivuxolimab at 0.01 to 10 mg/kg every 2 weeks. Study-level results: Partly responding patients at 0.1-3.0 mg/kg showed some of the smallest clonal expansion. The study found that CD8+ T cells averaged more expanded clones than CD4+.

Clones were sequenced by immunoSEQ multiplex PCR, and TCRdb holds only the in-frame ones, with some missing. The sample has around 150,000 clones; around 94% are singletons. Sampled blood was obtained at baseline, cycle 4 day 1, and cycle 7 day 1. In the case of this clone: What it binds is unknown.

The clonotype originates from an adult with an advanced solid tumor such as melanoma, head and neck, liver or kidney cancer. The input for sequencing was CD4+ or CD8+ T cells sorted from blood, taken in a trial of the OX40 agonist ivuxolimab.

In DNA, the CDR3 is TGTGCCAGCAGTCCCCCCCCCTCGCAACGTGAGCAGTTCTTC. Translated: CASSPPPSQREQFF. This sequence joins TRBV27 and TRBJ2-1; D is undetermined. The CDR3 loop spans 14 amino acids. V lost 5 bases, J lost 9 bases, and 17 bases lay in between. CDR1 and CDR2 (germline): MNHEY, SMNVEV (reference sequence).